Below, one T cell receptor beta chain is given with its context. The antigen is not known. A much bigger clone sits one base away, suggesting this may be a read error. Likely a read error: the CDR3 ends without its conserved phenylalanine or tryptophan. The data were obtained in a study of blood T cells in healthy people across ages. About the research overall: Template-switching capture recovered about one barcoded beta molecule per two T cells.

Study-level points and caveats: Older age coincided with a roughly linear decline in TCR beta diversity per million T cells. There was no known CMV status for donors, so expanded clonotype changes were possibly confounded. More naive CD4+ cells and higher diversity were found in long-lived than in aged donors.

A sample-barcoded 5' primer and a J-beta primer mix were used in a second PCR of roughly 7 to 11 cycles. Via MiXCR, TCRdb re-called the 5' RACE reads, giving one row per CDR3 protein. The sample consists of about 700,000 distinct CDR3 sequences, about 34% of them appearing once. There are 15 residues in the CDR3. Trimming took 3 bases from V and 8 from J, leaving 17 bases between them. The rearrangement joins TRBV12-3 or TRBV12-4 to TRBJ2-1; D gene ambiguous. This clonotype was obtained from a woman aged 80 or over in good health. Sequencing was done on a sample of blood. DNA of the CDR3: TGTGCCAGCAGTTTTCCCGGGCCCAAACGCGATGAGCAGTTCTTA. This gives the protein CASSFPGPKRDEQFL.